This T cell receptor beta chain was documented in a study of T cells in tumors after PD-1 blockade (dated by TCRdb to between 2018 and 2020). In terms of the full investigation: Prior checkpoint blockade, systemic immunosuppressant use, and recent radiotherapy or other anti-cancer therapy within 4 weeks were grounds for patient exclusion. Treatment consisted of either cemiplimab 350 mg every 2 weeks or pembrolizumab 200 mg every 3 weeks. Ongoing daily vismodegib 150 mg was also given to a subset of patients during anti-PD-1 treatment. An average of about 120,000 TCR templates (range about 24,679-280,000) and 35,000 or so unique clonotypes was obtained for peripheral blood samples. The study performed paired single-cell RNA and TCR sequencing on site-matched tumors from BCC or SCC patients before and after anti-PD-1 therapy. To compare blood and tumor clonotypes, bulk TCR sequencing was performed on some 10 peripheral blood samples from roughly five patients. RECIST version 1.1 was the standard used to evaluate clinical response.

The paper's findings and limits, for the study overall: Roughly 41% of tumor TCR clonotypes were detected in blood, and some novel exhausted tumor clones were observed in pre-treatment blood, which was taken as suggesting peripheral recruitment. Where the novel T cell clones came from was not identified, and possible sources could include lymphoid organs or rare unexpanded clones inside the tumor or in the tumor periphery.

The immunoSEQ platform was used for deep TCRbeta sequencing. The original methods were these. Only productive rearrangements were exported from the immunoSEQ Analyzer for downstream analysis. Bulk TCRbeta clonotypes were assigned T cell phenotypes by matching to single-cell RNA+TCR-seq clones sharing the same TCRbeta sequence. Using bulk TCR sequencing data, clone enrichment in tumor was calculated by dividing a clone's tumor frequency by the same clone's PBMC frequency. TCRs were sorted with GLIPH into specificity groups, meaning clusters of distinct TCRs that share CDR3 motifs and likely recognize common antigens. TCRdb retrieved this table from immuneACCESS and kept in-frame rearrangements only. Not all clones are present; in checked studies, unresolved V genes account for under half, and no reason is known for the remainder. V and J calls and clone size are given by that table; D and trimming were obtained from the DNA. Recorded for this sample are some 66,000 clones; under 80% of them occurred a single time. The top ten constitute about 4.4% of the sample.

In the case of this clone: Its cognate antigen has yet to be identified. There are no base qualities to consult, and no much larger clone falls within one base.

CDR3 length: 14 amino acids, cysteine to phenylalanine. The CDR3 DNA has 42 bases and is translated from base 1. The germline V gene yields SGHDN for CDR1 and FVKESK for CDR2. Trimming takes 2 bases from V and 5 bases from J, and the germline ends sit 12 bases apart. This specimen's time point label, per the study, means: after anti-PD-1 therapy. For bulk TCRbeta sequencing, genomic DNA was extracted from tumor biopsies or peripheral blood, and input amounts ranged from roughly 600 ng to 6,500 ng. Every patient had histologically proven advanced or metastatic basal or squamous cell carcinoma and was a poor candidate for surgical resection. Of the approximately 10 patients making up the basal cell carcinoma cohort, seven or eight underwent bulk tumor TCR sequencing.

The chain is made from TRBV14 and TRBJ1-2; too little of a D gene remains to name it. This specimen was PBMCs, taken after anti-PD-1 treatment. This TCR was recovered from a human donor with basal cell carcinoma. The CDR3 protein sequence reads: CASSQKSLGYGYTF. The DNA is TGTGCCAGCAGCCAAAAATCCCTGGGGTATGGCTACACCTTC.